This entry lists 28 T cell receptor beta chains sequenced from one sample in a study of blood T cell repertoires in COVID-19. Produced via immunoSEQ multiplex PCR; TCRdb's table is partial and in-frame only. Here the sample spans roughly 410,000 clones, around 92% being singletons. Source material: peripheral blood. The receptor set was obtained from a man aged 40-49 years with acute or convalescent COVID-19.

J is TRBJ2-7 and V is TRBV27; D is perhaps TRBD2 (5 bases). Germline CDR1 is MNHEY and CDR2 is SMNVEV (reference sequence). V shed 0 bases and J shed 5 bases, with 11 bases lying between them. The CDR3 consists of 14 residues. CDR3 sequence reads: CASSLSVGGHEQYF. For the CDR3, the DNA is TGTGCCAGCAGTTTATCAGTAGGAGGCCACGAGCAGTACTTC.

This clone showed up just a few times. This chain connects TRBV7-3 to TRBJ2-1; 11 positions agree with TRBD1. V dropped 4 bases and J dropped 7; count of bases not matched to a gene: 3. The CDR3 extends over 14 amino acids. Germline lookup yields CDR1 SGHTA and CDR2 FQGTGA. CDR3 sequence: CASSWTGGLNEQFF. CDR3 in DNA: TGTGCCAGCAGCTGGACAGGGGGCCTGAATGAGCAGTTCTTC.

The CDR3 bases are TGTGCCATCAGTGTACAGGGGTCTAACTATGGCTACACCTTC. Protein sequence: CAISVQGSNYGYTF. This chain links TRBV10-3 with TRBJ1-2; TRBD1 aligns across 7 bases. The length of the CDR3 is 14 residues. V shed 4 bases, J shed 0 bases, and the junction held 2 bases outside the gene matches. Germline CDR1 and CDR2: ENHRY and SYGVKD.

This chain joins TRBV9 and TRBJ2-1, with TRBD2 matching over 14 bases. This CDR3 is 16 amino acids long. CDR1 is SGDLS, CDR2 YYNGEE, per germline. The junction had 0 bases not matched to a gene; V was cut back by 2 bases and J by 2 bases. As DNA, the CDR3 is TGTGCCAGCAGCGTGGGACTAGCGGGAGCCTACAATGAGCAGTTCTTC. Amino acids: CASSVGLAGAYNEQFF.

The chain links TRBV19 to TRBJ1-5; D is perhaps TRBD1 (5 bases). Germline assignment: CDR1 LNHDA and CDR2 SQIVND (reference sequence). Trimming took 2 bases from V and 2 from J, leaving 13 bases between them. CDR3 length: 16 residues. The CDR3 spells CASSILLGQGNQPQHF. In DNA form, the CDR3 reads TGTGCCAGTAGTATATTGTTGGGGCAGGGCAATCAGCCCCAGCATTTT.

As for this clone: A much larger clone lies a single base off, so this may be a read error. The rearrangement links TRBV6-5 to TRBJ1-1; 7 bases are shared with TRBD1. Germline values: CDR1 MNHEY, CDR2 SVGAGI. Unmatched junction bases numbered 3, after V lost 6 bases and J lost 8 bases. The CDR3 runs to 11 residues. Written as DNA, the CDR3 is TGTGCCAGCAGCGAGGACAGGGAAGCTTTCTTT. Amino acid sequence: CASSEDREAFF.

Here the CDR3 reads CASSDPWTSGPSYEQYF. CDR3 bases: TGTGCCAGCAGTGACCCCTGGACTAGCGGCCCCTCCTACGAGCAGTACTTC. The chain has TRBV6-4 and TRBJ2-7; TRBD2 aligns across 10 bases. This CDR3 has 17 amino acids. Germline loops: CDR1 MRHNA, CDR2 SNTAGT. V lost 2 bases, J lost 0 bases, and 7 bases stayed unmatched.

The gene calls are TRBV9 and TRBJ1-6, with a tentative D call TRBD1 (6 bases). The V end was cut by 3 bases, the J end by 7 bases, with 14 bases between. Germline values: CDR1 SGDLS, CDR2 YYNGEE. CDR3 length: 15 amino acids. CDR3 sequence reads: CASSENRVGNSPLHF. DNA for the CDR3: TGTGCCAGCAGCGAGAACAGGGTGGGGAATTCACCCCTCCACTTT.

This clone was picked up one time. The V call is TRBV28, the J call TRBJ2-7; TRBD2 is a possible D gene (6 bases). The CDR3 runs 17 residues. The germline V and J ends were trimmed by 1 base and 5 bases, with 21 bases remaining between them. Germline V gene data show CDR1 as MDHEN and CDR2 as SYDVKM. CDR3 amino acids: CASSLLVTSHGEDEQYF. CDR3 DNA sequence: TGTGCCAGCAGTTTATTGGTGACTTCACACGGGGAGGACGAGCAGTACTTC. The full variable domain, rest sourced from reference TRBV28 and TRBJ2-7, is DVKVTQSSRYLVKRTGEKVFLECVQDMDHENMFWYRQDPGLGLRLIYFSYDVKMKEKGDIPEGYSVSREKKERFSLILESASTNQTSMYLCASSLLVTSHGEDEQYFGPGTRLTVT.

This clone was recorded many times. V and J are TRBV3-1 (or the pseudogene TRBV3-2) and TRBJ2-7; TRBD2 aligns across 12 bases. This CDR3 comprises 13 residues. CDR1 is LGHDT, CDR2 YNNKEL, per germline (reference sequence). Trimming took 1 base from V and 12 from J; bases not matched to a gene: 4. DNA for the CDR3: TGTGCCAGCAGCCAAGGACTAGCGGGAGTTTGGTACTTC. Translating it yields CASSQGLAGVWYF.

The chain has TRBV2 and TRBJ1-5; perhaps TRBD1 as D (5 bases). The CDR3 length is 13 residues. Germline loops: CDR1 SNHLY, CDR2 FYNNEI. V lost 5 bases, J lost 7 bases, and 12 bases lay in between. CDR3 DNA: TGTGCCAGCAGTAGCGTAGGGGCCCAGCCCCAGCATTTT. Its protein product is CASSSVGAQPQHF.

In regard to this clone: Other DNA sequences in the same sample also yield this CDR3. The J gene is TRBJ1-2, the V gene TRBV5-1, with D unresolved. V lost 0 bases and J 2 bases, leaving 5 bases between the germline ends. This CDR3 comprises 13 residues. Per the germline V gene, CDR1 is SGHRS and CDR2 is YFSETQ. Here the CDR3 DNA reads TGCGCCAGCAGCTTGGACAGAAACTATGGCTACACCTTC. This codes for CASSLDRNYGYTF.

The rearrangement joins TRBV10-3 to TRBJ2-1, with 8 positions matching TRBD2. J was trimmed by 1 base and V by 0 bases; bases with no gene match: 5. CDR3 length: 17 residues. Germline V gene data show CDR1 as ENHRY and CDR2 as SYGVKD. The CDR3 DNA sequence: TGTGCCATCAGTGAGTCGGGGACTAGGGGGTCCTACAATGAGCAGTTCTTC. This gives the protein CAISESGTRGSYNEQFF.

The CDR3 bases are TGCGCCAGCAGCTTGGAGGCGGGAGGCCCCATCTACAATGAGCAGTTCTTC. This sequence encodes CASSLEAGGPIYNEQFF. The chain employs TRBV5-1 and TRBJ2-1, with 8 bases matching TRBD2. Trimming removed 0 bases from V and 3 bases from J; junction bases left unmatched: 8. The CDR3 has 17 amino acids. Germline-derived CDR1 and CDR2 are SGHRS and YFSETQ. The variable domain in full, with the rest retrieved from reference TRBV5-1 and TRBJ2-1, is KAGVTQTPRYLIKTRGQQVTLSCSPISGHRSVSWYQQTPGQGLQFLFEYFSETQRNKGNFPGRFSGRQFSNSRSEMNVSTLELGDSALYLCASSLEAGGPIYNEQFFGPGTRLTVL.

As to this clone: Other DNA sequences within the sample encode an identical CDR3. This chain uses TRBV5-1 with TRBJ2-1; 8 bases agree with TRBD2. The germline V gene encodes CDR1 SGHRS and CDR2 YFSETQ. V lost 2 bases to trimming and J lost 0 bases; unmatched junction nucleotides: 1. This CDR3 comprises 15 residues. The CDR3 DNA sequence: TGCGCCAGCAGCTTCGCGGGGGGCTCCTACAATGAGCAGTTCTTC. Translating it yields CASSFAGGSYNEQFF.

V is TRBV7-2 and J is TRBJ2-7; 8 positions match TRBD1. After removal of 5 bases from V and 5 bases from J, the junction contained 14 bases not matched to a gene. CDR3 length equals 16 residues. The V gene's germline CDR1 is SGHTA and CDR2 FQGNSA. In DNA, the CDR3 is TGTGCCAGCAGCGTGGGACAGGACCCGGGCATCCACGAGCAGTACTTC. Amino acid sequence: CASSVGQDPGIHEQYF.

This chain connects TRBV29-1 to TRBJ1-3; D is possibly TRBD1 (5 bases). Germline CDR1 and CDR2: SQVTM and ANQGSEA. The CDR3 covers 15 residues. V lost 4 bases to trimming and J lost 0 bases, with 13 bases between them. CDR3 coding DNA: TGCAGCGTTGTAACGACAGCCGGCTCTGGAAACACCATATATTTT. As protein: CSVVTTAGSGNTIYF.

The rearrangement links TRBV27 to TRBJ2-7, with TRBD2 matching over 10 bases. CDR3 size: 15 residues. Trimming removed 2 bases from V and 6 bases from J; junction bases left unmatched: 7. Germline V CDR1 and CDR2: MNHEY, SMNVEV (reference sequence). For the CDR3, the DNA is TGTGCCAGCAGTTTAAGAGCGGGGGGGCTGGGCGAGCAGTACTTC. Translated, it gives CASSLRAGGLGEQYF.

V is TRBV4-3 and J is TRBJ1-4, with 7 nucleotides matching TRBD1. Germline CDR1 reads LGHNA; CDR2 reads YSLEER. The trim removed 4 bases at V and 7 bases at J, leaving 9 bases unmatched. This CDR3 has 15 amino acids. CDR3 in amino acids: CASSRLRGAGEKLFF. The CDR3 bases are TGCGCCAGCAGCCGCCTCAGGGGGGCGGGTGAAAAACTGTTTTTT.

The rearrangement uses TRBV6-5 and TRBJ1-1; D not resolved. Trimming took off 4 bases at V and 2 bases at J, with 14 bases between the two ends. The CDR3 length is 15 residues. CDR1 and CDR2 (germline): MNHEY, SVGAGI. The CDR3 nucleotides read TGTGCCAGCAGTTCCGGGAATGGGGTAAACACTGAAGCTTTCTTT. Protein sequence: CASSSGNGVNTEAFF.

This chain links TRBV24-1 with TRBJ1-2; D is ambiguous. V gave up 5 bases and J gave up 4 bases, with 13 bases separating them. The CDR3 totals 14 residues. In germline, CDR1 is KGHDR, CDR2 SFDVKD. The DNA for the CDR3 is TGTGCCACCAGTGCCCCAGGCTCGCCCTATGGCTACACCTTC. Protein: CATSAPGSPYGYTF.

The J gene is TRBJ1-2, the V gene TRBV12-3 or TRBV12-4; D gene uncertain. The germline V and J ends were trimmed by 1 base and 6 bases, with 9 bases remaining between them. The CDR3 length is 13 residues. In DNA, the CDR3 is TGTGCCAGCAGTTTAGATCAGGCCCATGGCTACACCTTC. It codes for CASSLDQAHGYTF.

This clone was observed once. The chain is built from TRBV6-5 and TRBJ1-2; a weak D match, TRBD1 (6 bases). The V gene's germline CDR1 is MNHEY and CDR2 SVGAGI. V gave up 0 bases and J gave up 4 bases, with 9 bases separating them. This CDR3 comprises 14 residues. CDR3 DNA: TGTGCCAGCAGTTACTCGAGGACAGCCTATGGCTACACCTTC. Translated, it gives CASSYSRTAYGYTF.

The gene calls are TRBV4-2 and TRBJ2-7; TRBD1 agrees at 8 bases. The germline gives CDR1 LGHNA, CDR2 YNFKEQ. The CDR3 is made up of 18 amino acids. Trimming cost V 3 bases and J 6 bases; bases outside gene matches: 19. The CDR3 region is CASSHRSGQGTKLGEQYF. CDR3 in DNA: TGTGCCAGCAGCCACCGCTCCGGACAGGGTACAAAGTTGGGCGAGCAGTACTTC.

This clone was counted a single time. The chain links TRBV3-1 (or the pseudogene TRBV3-2) to TRBJ2-1; 12 bases line up with TRBD2. Germline lookup yields CDR1 LGHDT and CDR2 YNNKEL (reference sequence). The CDR3 runs to 18 residues. Trimming took 0 bases from V and 6 from J; bases not matched to a gene: 9. As DNA, the CDR3 is TGTGCCAGCAGCCAAGAGCTTCTAGCGGGAGGGTTGATCAATGAGCAGTTCTTC. It specifies CASSQELLAGGLINEQFF.

The gene calls are TRBV29-1 and TRBJ1-1; TRBD1 matches at 8 bases. The CDR3 consists of 15 residues. Germline V lookup: CDR1 SQVTM, CDR2 ANQGSEA. With 5 bases clipped from V and 2 bases from J, the junction kept 10 bases outside the gene matches. The CDR3 here is CSVPDLDRGNTEAFF. The CDR3 DNA is TGCAGCGTTCCCGACCTTGACAGGGGAAACACTGAAGCTTTCTTT.

To note about this clone: With a much larger clone just one base away, this may be a read error. Other DNA sequences in this specimen translate into the identical CDR3. V is TRBV5-4 and J is TRBJ2-1, with D perhaps matching TRBD2 (6 bases). V lost 1 base and J lost 0, with 8 bases in between. The CDR3 extends over 15 amino acids. Germline-derived CDR1 and CDR2 are SGHNT and YYREEE (reference sequence). CDR3 protein: CASSLSGSSYNEQFF. DNA for the CDR3: TGTGCCAGCAGCTTGAGCGGGTCCTCCTACAATGAGCAGTTCTTC.

J is TRBJ1-2 and V is TRBV7-6; 7 nucleotides align to TRBD1. CDR3 length equals 15 residues. Germline lookup yields CDR1 SGHVS and CDR2 FNYEAQ. The ends lost 1 base at V and 2 bases at J; junction bases unmatched: 4. This CDR3 reads CASSLDAGGNYGYTF. In DNA, the CDR3 is TGTGCCAGCAGCTTAGATGCAGGGGGGAACTATGGCTACACCTTC.